This TCR beta chain comes out of a study of T cell repertoires in cytomegalovirus infection. This clonotype was counted only a few times. Its target is unknown. TCRdb processed the reads anew with MiXCR; each CDR3 protein has one entry. The sample consists of around 800,000 distinct CDR3 sequences, approximately 29% of them appearing once. CDR1 and CDR2 from the germline V gene are SEHNR and FQNEAQ (reference sequence). The CDR3 has 17 residues. Unmatched junction bases numbered 11, after V lost 5 bases and J lost 0 bases. The TCR sequence derives from a human donor in good health (CMV status not recorded). Some clones in this sample may be carry-over from other donors' samples. The material sequenced was cultured CD8+ T cells from PBMCs, taken from culture after CMV antigen stimulation. J is TRBJ1-1 and V is TRBV7-9; TRBD1 agrees at 8 bases. As DNA, the CDR3 is TGTGCCAGCAGCCCGAAGTCACAGGGGGAGATGAACACTGAAGCTTTCTTT. This encodes CASSPKSQGEMNTEAFF.